This TCR beta chain was recovered during a study of cytomegalovirus exposure and HLA in healthy donors. General observations from the study: Across donors, presence/absence analyses took sequencing depth to be roughly uniform.

PCR primers comprised 60 Vbeta and 13 Jbeta primers. TCRdb's table, derived via immunoSEQ multiplex PCR, lists solely in-frame clones and lacks some. This sample has about 100,000 clones, with under 80% found just once. This CDR3 comprises 14 residues. CDR1 is SQVTM, CDR2 ANQGSEA, per germline. Trimming shortened V by 6 bases and J by 0 bases, and 9 bases separated the two germline ends. With regard to this clone: Its matching antigen is unknown.

The TCR sequence derives from a man over 45 in good health and CMV-seropositive. The sample consisted of PBMCs. The chain recombines TRBV29-1 with TRBJ2-6; weak D call: TRBD1 (6 bases). CDR3: CSVRTASGANVLTF. CDR3 DNA: TGCAGCGTCCGGACAGCCTCTGGGGCCAACGTCCTGACTTTC. Together with reference TRBV29-1 and TRBJ2-6, the CDR3 gives the full variable domain: SAVISQKPSRDICQRGTSLTIQCQVDSQVTMMFWYRQQPGQSLTLIATANQGSEATYESGFVIDKFPISRPNLTFSTLTVSNMSPEDSSIYLCSVRTASGANVLTFGAGSRLTVL.